This T cell receptor (beta chain) was sequenced in a study of shared clonotypes between healthy human individuals (TCRdb year 2020). Turning to the overall study: Three men and two women, aged 18 to 49 years, made up the cohort. The study deeply sequenced blood TCR repertoires of about 5 healthy adults to estimate repertoire size and the extent of clonotype sharing between individuals. For each donor, three plates each were used for CD4 naive and CD4 memory, two plates were used for CD8 naive, and one plate was used for CD8 memory. Each donor's leukapheresis produced roughly between about 0.8 and 10 billion PBMCs. To increase sequencing depth and limit assay-specific biases, TCR repertoire library preparation and sequencing were carried out by different laboratories using diverse techniques.

CD8 naive samples were CD45RO-negative cells positively selected for CCR7, giving a CD45RA+CCR7+ population that excluded TemRA cells. The donors were healthy, HIV-negative adults with no recently reported acute infections or vaccinations. Every donor was a Caucasian adult living in Nashville, Tennessee, USA. Blood was obtained by leukapheresis, after which PBMCs were separated by Ficoll-Histopaque density gradient centrifugation and cryopreserved in liquid nitrogen vapor phase. Analytical flow cytometry was used to check the purity and quantity of each magnetically sorted T cell population. From each sorted fraction, genomic DNA was isolated and quantified by UV absorbance on a Nanodrop 2000c. The full study reports these points: Based on pairwise subsampling, the degree of clonotype sharing among donors was expected to be affected by sequencing depth. The small number of donors limited the genetic and exposure-history diversity represented. Larger estimated clonotype richness was generally found for naive subsets than for memory subsets. Even with the large sequencing depth, rarefaction of the sorted-subset datasets indicated that sequencing was incomplete. Approximately 4.8% of naive CD4, approximately 3.7% of naive CD8, about 2.4% of memory CD4, and over 0.35% of memory CD8 clonotypes were shared across several donors. Clonotypes shared by all four sorted-subset donors showed higher generation probabilities than non-shared clonotypes. Sampling was restricted to blood, and TCR repertoires in tissue are likely to differ from TCR repertoires in blood.

From the cysteine through the phenylalanine, the CDR3 covers 15 amino acids. The retained sequence is limited to the CDR3, 45 bases, with the frame set at the first base. Clipping removes 4 bases from V and 4 bases from J, with 5 as the unmatched junction base count. Via the germline V gene, CDR1 is SGHTA and CDR2 FQGNSA. A word on this clone: The antigen it recognizes is unknown. One base away there is no much larger clone; base qualities are not given.

Using the deep immunoSEQ assay, TCR CDR3 regions were amplified from genomic DNA by multiplex PCR. For each cell subset, the extracted genomic DNA was distributed evenly across all wells of several immunoSEQ 96-well plates, and each plate served as one replicate. Each replicate PCR for sorted subsets received about 220 ng genomic DNA, equal to roughly 30,000 T cell genomes. Purified libraries were measured with a Qubit 3.0 fluorometer, size-checked on a Bioanalyzer 2100, and measured again with the KAPA Library Quantification kit. A separate single-read 150-cycle Illumina NextSeq 550 flow cell was used to sequence each immunoSEQ 96-well plate. The authors' analysis ran thus. Because the immunoSEQ output held only junctional sequences and lacked quality scores, the filtering could not match the filtering applied to full-length reads. To assign V/J genes and CDR3, sequences were annotated against IMGT germline references using PyIR, a Python wrapper for IgBLAST v1.9. Reads were filtered out if the reads had weak V/J assignments (E-value above 1e-6), no CDR3, stop codons, out-of-frame junctions, or ambiguous translated residues. V3J clonotypes were defined as sequences sharing an identical inferred V gene, J gene, and CDR3 amino acid sequence. Percentage overlap between repertoires was computed as shared unique clonotypes divided by the size of the smaller repertoire. Richness of each repertoire was evaluated using RTK rarefaction, the Chao1 estimator, and Recon v2.1 estimates of unobserved clonotypes. Generation probabilities for all TCRbeta clonotypes obtained by the gDNA method from a handful of donors were computed using OLGA. TCRdb retrieved this table from immuneACCESS and kept in-frame rearrangements only. Not all clones are present; in checked studies, unresolved V genes account for under half, and no reason is known for the remainder. The V and J calls and clone size were taken over from that table, and D and trimming were inferred from the DNA. The table for this sample lists millions of clones; roughly 95% of them were counted only once. About 1.1% of the sample comes from the top ten.

Sequenced material: naive CD8+ T cells sorted from blood. The cell subset or site label, read with the paper, signifies: CD45RA+CCR7+. This clonotype originated in a man aged 18 to 30 in good health. The chain uses TRBV7-2 and TRBJ2-7; 12 of the junction bases match TRBD2. The nucleotide sequence is given as TGTGCCAGCAGCTCACCGACTAGCGGGAGTTACGAGCAGTACTTC. Its protein is CASSSPTSGSYEQYF.